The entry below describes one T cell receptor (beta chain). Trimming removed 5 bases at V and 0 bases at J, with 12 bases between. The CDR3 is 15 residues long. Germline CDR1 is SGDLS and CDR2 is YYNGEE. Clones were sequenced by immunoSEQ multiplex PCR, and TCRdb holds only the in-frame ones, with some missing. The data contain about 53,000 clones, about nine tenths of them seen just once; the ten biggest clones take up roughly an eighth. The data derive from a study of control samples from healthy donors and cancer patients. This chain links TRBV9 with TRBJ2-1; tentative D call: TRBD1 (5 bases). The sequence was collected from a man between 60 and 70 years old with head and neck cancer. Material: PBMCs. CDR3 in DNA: TGTGCCAGCAGTCCCTACAGGAACTCCTACAATGAGCAGTTCTTC. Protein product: CASSPYRNSYNEQFF.